These 19 T cell receptor beta chains share one sample of origin, sequenced in a study of T cell responses to AZD1222 COVID-19 vaccine. Measured with immunoSEQ multiplex PCR; TCRdb has only the in-frame clones, and not every one. This sample yields about 67,000 clones, of which roughly 80% are seen a single time; around 21% belongs to the top ten. This material consisted of peripheral blood, taken on day 0 of AZD1222 vaccination. All receptors derive from an adult in good health.

The chain employs TRBV10-3 and TRBJ2-1, with a weak D call TRBD1 (6 bases). The germline V gene encodes CDR1 ENHRY and CDR2 SYGVKD. V was clipped by 4 bases and J by 6 bases, with 13 bases between them. There are 14 residues in the CDR3. This CDR3 is CAISAAQGPNEQFF. The CDR3 DNA reads TGTGCCATCAGTGCTGCACAGGGTCCCAATGAGCAGTTCTTC.

The chain joins TRBV24-1 to TRBJ2-1, with D perhaps TRBD1 (5 bases). Trimming pared 4 bases from V and 2 bases from J, leaving 11 bases between. Germline V gives CDR1 KGHDR, CDR2 SFDVKD. This CDR3 is built from 15 residues. CDR3 amino acids: CATSEGQGTYNEQFF. Here the CDR3 DNA reads TGTGCCACCAGTGAGGGCCAGGGAACCTACAATGAGCAGTTCTTC.

The rearrangement uses TRBV19 and TRBJ1-1; 8 positions match TRBD1. V shed 1 base, J shed 4 bases, and the junction held 5 bases outside the gene matches. The CDR3 spans 15 residues. Germline assignment: CDR1 LNHDA and CDR2 SQIVND (reference sequence). The CDR3 nucleotides read TGTGCCAGTAGTATAGTCCGGACAGGGCCCACTGAAGCTTTCTTT. This codes for CASSIVRTGPTEAFF.

This sequence joins TRBV13 and TRBJ2-5; a possible D gene is TRBD1 (6 bases). CDR3 size: 16 residues. Deletions cut 5 bases from V and 0 bases from J, with 16 bases between. Looked up from germline, CDR1 is PRHDT and CDR2 is FYEKMQ (reference sequence). CDR3 in amino acids: CASSLSRGVYQETQYF. As DNA, the CDR3 is TGTGCCAGCAGCCTATCCAGGGGAGTGTACCAAGAGACCCAGTACTTC. Full variable domain (rest looked up from reference TRBV13 and TRBJ2-5): AAGVIQSPRHLIKEKRETATLKCYPIPRHDTVYWYQQGPGQDPQFLISFYEKMQSDKGSIPDRFSAQQFSDYHSELNMSSLELGDSALYFCASSLSRGVYQETQYFGPGTRLLVL.

The chain uses TRBV28 and TRBJ2-1; D ambiguous. Trimming shortened V by 3 bases and J by 5 bases, and 14 bases separated the two germline ends. The CDR3 extends over 15 amino acids. CDR1 and CDR2 from the germline V gene are MDHEN and SYDVKM. Written as DNA, the CDR3 is TGTGCCAGCAGTTTCAAGCCTCCCCGGGACAATGAGCAGTTCTTC. Protein: CASSFKPPRDNEQFF.

The sample holds one count of this clone. V usage is TRBV6-2 or TRBV6-3 and J usage is TRBJ1-2, with D unresolved. V lost 2 bases to trimming and J lost 2 bases, with 9 bases between them. The CDR3 is made up of 14 amino acids. Germline CDR1 reads MNHEY; CDR2 reads SVGEGT. In DNA, the CDR3 is TGTGCCAGCAGTTACCGGACTACAAACTATGGCTACACCTTC. This translates into CASSYRTTNYGYTF.

The chain is built from TRBV5-1 and TRBJ1-3; unclear D gene. The CDR3 has 13 amino acids. Per germline, CDR1 SGHRS and CDR2 YFSETQ. Trimming removed 4 bases at V and 2 bases at J, with 7 bases between. CDR3 bases: TGCGCCAGCAGCGGAACGGCTGGAAACACCATATATTTT. It translates to CASSGTAGNTIYF.

This clone was observed a few times. V usage is TRBV27 and J usage is TRBJ1-6; no clear D gene. V shed 3 bases and J shed 7 bases, with 13 bases lying between them. The CDR3 spans 15 residues. Germline-derived CDR1 and CDR2 are MNHEY and SMNVEV (reference sequence). CDR3 amino acids: CASSFSTDWNSPLHF. CDR3 DNA: TGTGCCAGCAGTTTTTCTACGGACTGGAATTCACCCCTCCACTTT.

This chain connects TRBV2 to TRBJ2-7; 11 positions match TRBD1. There are 15 residues in the CDR3. J lost 3 bases, V lost 7 bases, and 8 bases had no gene match. Germline CDR1 SNHLY, CDR2 FYNNEI. CDR3 nucleotide sequence: TGTGCCAGCACCCTCCGGGACAGGGGGAACTACGAGCAGTACTTC. Translated, it gives CASTLRDRGNYEQYF.

This chain uses TRBV15 with TRBJ1-4; D possibly corresponds to TRBD1 (5 bases). The germline V gene encodes CDR1 LNHNV and CDR2 YYDKDF (reference sequence). The CDR3 is 15 amino acids. Trimming shortened V by 1 base and J by 8 bases, and 14 bases separated the two germline ends. CDR3 protein: CATSRGYGTDEKLFF. CDR3 DNA sequence: TGTGCCACCAGCAGAGGTTATGGGACGGACGAAAAACTGTTTTTT.

This clone was counted a few times. The J gene is TRBJ1-2, the V gene TRBV27, with a possible D match to TRBD1 (6 bases). V was clipped by 4 bases and J by 7 bases, with 16 bases between them. Per the germline V gene, CDR1 is MNHEY and CDR2 is SMNVEV (reference sequence). This CDR3 contains 14 residues. CDR3 nucleotide sequence: TGTGCCAGCAGTTCTCAAGGACAGTCTGGTGGCTACACCTTC. This translates into CASSSQGQSGGYTF.

V gene TRBV5-6 combines with J gene TRBJ1-1; 10 nucleotides line up with TRBD1. Germline CDR1 reads SGHDT; CDR2 reads YYEEEE. Trimming cost V 4 bases and J 11 bases; bases outside gene matches: 8. This CDR3 is built from 13 residues. The CDR3 here is CASSAPGQGSAFF. The DNA of the CDR3 is TGTGCCAGCAGCGCCCCGGGACAGGGGTCGGCTTTCTTT.

This clone is labeled as medium-sized. This chain connects TRBV19 to TRBJ1-6, with D tentatively TRBD1 (6 bases). CDR3 length: 15 amino acids. Germline CDR1 and CDR2: LNHDA and SQIVND (reference sequence). V was cut by 9 bases and J by 8 bases, with 20 bases left in between. CDR3 loop: CASGRQAAGDSPLHF. The CDR3 DNA is TGTGCCAGCGGGAGACAGGCGGCTGGAGATTCACCCCTCCACTTT.

The V and J genes are TRBV6-2 or TRBV6-3 and TRBJ1-1; D remains ambiguous. The CDR3 is 16 amino acids. Germline V lookup: CDR1 MNHEY, CDR2 SVGEGT. V was clipped by 0 bases and J by 0 bases, with 11 bases between them. As DNA, the CDR3 is TGTGCCAGCAGTTACTCGAGGCTGATAATGAACACTGAAGCTTTCTTT. Translation gives CASSYSRLIMNTEAFF.

The J gene is TRBJ1-2, the V gene TRBV5-1; the D gene is possibly TRBD1 (6 bases). With 4 bases removed from V and 2 bases from J, the gap between germline ends came to 15 bases. Germline V lookup: CDR1 SGHRS, CDR2 YFSETQ. The CDR3 is 15 amino acids. CDR3 sequence (DNA): TGCGCCAGCAGCCTATCCGGGACATCCAACTATGGCTACACCTTC. Its translation: CASSLSGTSNYGYTF. The full variable domain, rest sourced from reference TRBV5-1 and TRBJ1-2, is KAGVTQTPRYLIKTRGQQVTLSCSPISGHRSVSWYQQTPGQGLQFLFEYFSETQRNKGNFPGRFSGRQFSNSRSEMNVSTLELGDSALYLCASSLSGTSNYGYTFGSGTRLTVV.

The genes are TRBV20-1 and TRBJ1-1; D unclear. The CDR3 has 11 amino acids. CDR1 is DFQATT, CDR2 SNEGSKA, per germline (reference sequence). Trimming removed 5 bases from V and 7 bases from J, with 11 bases in between. As DNA, the CDR3 is TGCAGTGCTGCGACCGGGCTTGAAGCTTTCTTT. It encodes CSAATGLEAFF.

This sequence joins TRBV7-3 and TRBJ2-3, with D perhaps matching TRBD1 or TRBD2 (5 bases each). The CDR3 sequence is 13 residues long. Germline V CDR1 and CDR2: SGHTA, FQGTGA. With 0 bases removed from V and 9 bases from J, the gap between germline ends came to 10 bases. The CDR3 reads CASSLTGGDTQYF. In DNA form, the CDR3 reads TGTGCCAGCAGCTTAACTGGGGGTGACACGCAGTATTTT.

V is TRBV7-6 and J is TRBJ2-1, with TRBD2 matching 14 bases. The V gene's germline CDR1 is SGHVS and CDR2 FNYEAQ. Germline trimming cut 5 bases from V and 6 bases from J; bases unmatched to any gene: 12. This CDR3 spans 18 amino acids. CDR3: CASSLTSGRAPEGNEQFF. The CDR3 DNA is TGTGCCAGCAGCCTGACTAGCGGGAGGGCCCCTGAGGGCAATGAGCAGTTCTTC.

The V and J genes are TRBV30 and TRBJ1-2; TRBD1 matches 7 bases. Trimming removed 2 bases from V and 3 bases from J; junction bases left unmatched: 9. The germline V gene encodes CDR1 GTSNPN and CDR2 SVGIG (reference sequence). This CDR3 contains 15 residues. CDR3 bases: TGTGCCTGGAGTCAGACAGGGTTGAGGCACTATGGCTACACCTTC. Translating it yields CAWSQTGLRHYGYTF.